The clone carrying this TCR beta chain was detected many times. What it binds is unknown. Donors comprised only Caucasian adults living in Nashville, Tennessee. In unsorted samples, genomic DNA was obtained using roughly 90 million PBMCs. The CDR3 is 15 amino acids. CDR1 and CDR2 from the germline V gene are SGHDN and FVKESK. V lost 6 bases to trimming and J lost 5 bases, with 17 bases between them. This sample is part of a study of shared clonotypes between healthy human individuals. Findings and limits, study-wide: Only a few donors were included, so the genetic and exposure-history diversity represented was limited.

Libraries were prepared by immunoSEQ multiplex PCR; TCRdb keeps only in-frame clonotypes and omits some of them. The sample gives about 490,000 clones, around 78% of which show up once; approximately 13% is in the top ten. The chain links TRBV14 to TRBJ2-1; tentatively, D is TRBD1 (5 bases). This clonotype originated in a woman between 35 and 50 years old in good health. Some clones in this sample may be carry-over from other donors' samples. The specimen was PBMCs. CDR3 region: CASRPDVGANNEQFF. CDR3 DNA sequence: TGTGCCAGCAGGCCGGATGTTGGGGCGAACAATGAGCAGTTCTTC. Drawing the rest from reference TRBV14 and TRBJ2-1, the complete variable domain is EAGVTQFPSHSVIEKGQTVTLRCDPISGHDNLYWYRRVMGKEIKFLLHFVKESKQDESGMPNNRFLAERTGGTYSTLKVQPAELEDSGVYFCASRPDVGANNEQFFGPGTRLTVL.